A single sample is the source of the 30 T cell receptor beta chains below, sequenced in a study of cytomegalovirus exposure and HLA in healthy donors. PCR primers comprised 60 Vbeta and 13 Jbeta primers. Data came from immunoSEQ multiplex PCR; TCRdb stores just in-frame clones and leaves some out. The sample lists about 98,000 clones, approximately 83% occurring once. The sequenced sample was PBMCs. Source of these receptors: a female donor in good health and CMV-seropositive.

The chain uses TRBV13 and TRBJ2-7, with 8 positions matching TRBD1. Trimming cost V 5 bases and J 6 bases; bases outside gene matches: 9. The CDR3 is 14 residues long. Germline values: CDR1 PRHDT, CDR2 FYEKMQ (reference sequence). CDR3 protein: CASSPDRAASEQYF. CDR3 DNA: TGTGCCAGCAGCCCGGACAGGGCCGCTTCCGAGCAGTACTTC.

The rearrangement links TRBV7-6 to TRBJ2-1, with 9 positions matching TRBD1. CDR1 and CDR2 (germline): SGHVS, FNYEAQ. This CDR3 has 14 amino acids. Trimming at V came to 6 bases and at J to 10 bases, leaving 10 bases not matched to a gene. The CDR3 protein is CASSSGTGTGEQFF. CDR3 coding DNA: TGTGCCAGCAGTTCTGGGACCGGGACAGGGGAGCAGTTCTTC.

The chain couples TRBV13 to TRBJ2-1; 7 nucleotides agree with TRBD1. The V gene end was trimmed by 7 bases and the J gene end by 2 bases; junction bases not matched to a gene: 8. Germline CDR1 is PRHDT and CDR2 is FYEKMQ (reference sequence). This CDR3 region has 15 residues. CDR3 coding DNA: TGTGCCAGCAACCAACCCGGGACAGCCTACAATGAGCAGTTCTTC. Encoded protein: CASNQPGTAYNEQFF. The full variable domain, rest sourced from reference TRBV13 and TRBJ2-1, is AAGVIQSPRHLIKEKRETATLKCYPIPRHDTVYWYQQGPGQDPQFLISFYEKMQSDKGSIPDRFSAQQFSDYHSELNMSSLELGDSALYFCASNQPGTAYNEQFFGPGTRLTVL.

The chain combines TRBV28 with TRBJ1-2; D unclear. The CDR3 has 15 amino acids. Between the trimmed V and J ends, which lost 7 bases and 3 bases, there was a span of 18 bases. Germline lookup yields CDR1 MDHEN and CDR2 SYDVKM. In DNA, the CDR3 is TGTGCCAGCACCCTCGCTGGGGAGGGCTACTATGGCTACACCTTC. As protein: CASTLAGEGYYGYTF.

The chain recombines TRBV11-2 with TRBJ2-7, with 9 positions matching TRBD1. The CDR3 consists of 16 residues. V trimming: 3 bases; J trimming: 3 bases; junction bases outside the gene matches: 9. Per the germline V gene, CDR1 is SGHAT and CDR2 is FQNNGV. CDR3 in amino acids: CASSFLWDRDNYEQYF. CDR3 sequence (DNA): TGTGCCAGCAGCTTTCTCTGGGACAGGGACAACTACGAGCAGTACTTC.

This clone was counted a single time. The chain carries TRBV5-1 and TRBJ2-1; D is possibly TRBD2 (6 bases). Looked up from germline, CDR1 is SGHRS and CDR2 is YFSETQ. CDR3 length: 15 amino acids. Deletions cut 6 bases from V and 8 bases from J, with 21 bases between. The CDR3 loop reads CASKTRGGVTDEQFF. In nucleotides, the CDR3 is TGCGCCAGCAAGACCCGAGGAGGGGTCACGGATGAGCAGTTCTTC.

This sequence joins TRBV2 and TRBJ2-2; 7 bases line up with TRBD1. There are 15 residues in the CDR3. V lost 3 bases to trimming and J lost 4 bases; unmatched junction nucleotides: 5. Germline-derived CDR1 and CDR2 are SNHLY and FYNNEI. The CDR3 DNA reads TGTGCCAGCAGTGATCCAGGGGGAATCACCGGGGAGCTGTTTTTT. Translation gives CASSDPGGITGELFF. Looking up the rest from reference TRBV2 and TRBJ2-2 gives the full variable domain: EPEVTQTPSHQVTQMGQEVILRCVPISNHLYFYWYRQILGQKVEFLVSFYNNEISEKSEIFDDQFSVERPDGSNFTLKIRSTKLEDSAMYFCASSDPGGITGELFFGEGSRLTVL.

The J gene is TRBJ2-5, the V gene TRBV5-4, with a weak D call TRBD2 (6 bases). Germline loops: CDR1 SGHNT, CDR2 YYREEE (reference sequence). This CDR3 is built from 14 residues. Trimming pared 3 bases from V and 3 bases from J, leaving 12 bases between. Here the CDR3 DNA reads TGTGCCAGCAGCTCCCGACGGAGGGAAGAGACCCAGTACTTC. It translates to CASSSRRREETQYF.

The V and J genes are TRBV7-9 and TRBJ2-1; 8 bases match TRBD2. Trimming at V came to 7 bases and at J to 4 bases, leaving 6 bases not matched to a gene. CDR1 is SEHNR, CDR2 FQNEAQ, per germline (reference sequence). The CDR3 is made up of 14 amino acids. The CDR3 DNA reads TGTGCCAGCACCTCCGGGACTAGATACAATGAGCAGTTCTTC. Residues: CASTSGTRYNEQFF.

The gene calls are TRBV5-6 and TRBJ2-5; 10 nucleotides match TRBD2. Germline V lookup: CDR1 SGHDT, CDR2 YYEEEE. CDR3 size: 15 residues. Losses at the gene ends were 7 bases for V and 5 bases for J; bases not matched to a gene: 11. The CDR3 reads CASSYAAGGLETQYF. CDR3 DNA sequence: TGTGCCAGCTCATATGCAGCGGGGGGGCTGGAGACCCAGTACTTC.

The chain has TRBV5-6 and TRBJ2-5; 9 nucleotides line up with TRBD1. Trimming took 4 bases from V and 6 from J; bases not matched to a gene: 7. The CDR3 has 14 amino acids. CDR1 and CDR2 from the germline V gene are SGHDT and YYEEEE. The CDR3 DNA reads TGTGCCAGCAGCCTCGGGACAGGGATAAAGACCCAGTACTTC. It specifies CASSLGTGIKTQYF.

This chain uses TRBV5-4 with TRBJ1-1; D is possibly TRBD1 (6 bases). CDR3 length: 15 amino acids. Germline assignment: CDR1 SGHNT and CDR2 YYREEE (reference sequence). V lost 0 bases to trimming and J lost 10 bases, with 19 bases between them. The CDR3 spells CASSLAGRGGLAAFF. The CDR3, as DNA: TGTGCCAGCAGCTTGGCCGGCAGGGGCGGCCTCGCAGCTTTCTTT.

The rearrangement joins TRBV5-3 to TRBJ2-2; tentative D call: TRBD1 (6 bases). TRBV5-3 is filed as an ORF, its function uncertain. The CDR3 is 17 residues long. V was pared by 1 base and J by 1 base, with 14 bases between. The CDR3 DNA follows: TGTGCCAGAAGCTTGTTTACAGGGATGGGGAACACCGGGGAGCTGTTTTTT. Translating gives CARSLFTGMGNTGELFF.

This chain links TRBV19 with TRBJ1-5, with unresolved D. Trimming pared 3 bases from V and 5 bases from J, leaving 5 bases between. The CDR3 totals 12 residues. CDR1 is LNHDA and CDR2 is SQIVND in the germline V gene (reference sequence). CDR3 protein: CASSINDQPQHF. The CDR3 bases are TGTGCCAGTAGTATCAATGATCAGCCCCAGCATTTT.

The chain employs TRBV19 and TRBJ1-1; 7 bases line up with TRBD1. Per germline, CDR1 LNHDA and CDR2 SQIVND (reference sequence). Losses at the gene ends were 6 bases for V and 1 base for J; bases not matched to a gene: 14. The CDR3 runs to 17 residues. The DNA of the CDR3 is TGTGCCAGTAGGGAGATACTTATCGGGACAGAGAACACTGAAGCTTTCTTT. The encoded protein is CASREILIGTENTEAFF.

CDR3 residues: CASRSGFTGGTGNEQFF. In DNA form, the CDR3 reads TGTGCCAGCAGATCTGGGTTCACAGGGGGCACGGGCAATGAGCAGTTCTTC. V and J are TRBV25-1 and TRBJ2-1; 9 nucleotides align to TRBD1. The germline CDR1 and CDR2 sequences are MGHDK and SYGVNS. Losses at the gene ends were 6 bases for V and 6 bases for J; bases not matched to a gene: 15. This CDR3 has 17 residues.

The rearrangement links TRBV28 to TRBJ2-7; TRBD2 agrees at 10 bases. The junction had 9 bases not matched to a gene; V was cut back by 5 bases and J by 5 bases. Germline CDR1 MDHEN, CDR2 SYDVKM. The CDR3 spans 15 residues. CDR3 loop: CASSEAGGPFNEQYF. The CDR3 nucleotides read TGTGCCAGCAGTGAAGCGGGAGGGCCTTTCAACGAGCAGTACTTC.

This clone was counted a few times. The chain has TRBV9 and TRBJ1-1; 7 positions match TRBD1. Germline trimming cut 4 bases from V and 4 bases from J; bases unmatched to any gene: 7. Germline-derived CDR1 and CDR2 are SGDLS and YYNGEE. This CDR3 contains 14 residues. CDR3 nucleotide sequence: TGTGCCAGCAGCCTACAGACAGGGCCCACTGAAGCTTTCTTT. It codes for CASSLQTGPTEAFF.

This chain uses TRBV6-1 with TRBJ2-7; 7 bases fit TRBD1. Germline V gene lookup returns CDR1 MNHNS and CDR2 SASEGT. The CDR3 consists of 11 residues. V shed 8 bases and J 5 bases; nucleotides not matched to a gene: 3. The DNA of the CDR3 is TGTGCCAGCGACAGGGACCACGAGCAGTACTTC. Its protein is CASDRDHEQYF.

The chain employs TRBV27 and TRBJ1-1; TRBD1 matches 8 bases. V shed 4 bases, J shed 3 bases, and the junction held 1 base outside the gene matches. The V gene's germline CDR1 is MNHEY and CDR2 SMNVEV (reference sequence). This CDR3 region has 13 residues. CDR3: CASSSDRDTEAFF. The CDR3, as DNA: TGTGCCAGCAGTTCGGACAGGGACACTGAAGCTTTCTTT.

V usage is TRBV27 and J usage is TRBJ2-1, with 9 bases identical to TRBD1. Germline V gives CDR1 MNHEY, CDR2 SMNVEV (reference sequence). This CDR3 contains 13 residues. J gave up 8 bases and V 5 bases, and 4 bases lay outside the gene matches. The CDR3 sequence is CASSPGTGHEQFF. For the CDR3, the DNA is TGTGCCAGCAGTCCTGGGACAGGGCATGAGCAGTTCTTC.

The V and J genes are TRBV27 and TRBJ1-4, with D unresolved. This CDR3 has 14 residues. The germline V gene has CDR1 MNHEY and CDR2 SMNVEV (reference sequence). Deletions cut 3 bases from V and 4 bases from J, with 9 bases between. The CDR3: CASSLSVYNEKLFF. CDR3 DNA sequence: TGTGCCAGCAGTTTGAGTGTCTATAATGAAAAACTGTTTTTT.

This clone was counted a single time. J is TRBJ2-7 and V is TRBV29-1, with 8 bases aligning to TRBD2. V was clipped by 2 bases and J by 4 bases; unmatched bases: 13. Per the germline V gene, CDR1 is SQVTM and CDR2 is ANQGSEA. The CDR3 sequence is 16 residues long. The CDR3 sequence: CSVEIFGSGRLYEQYF. CDR3 nucleotide sequence: TGCAGCGTTGAAATCTTCGGGAGCGGGAGACTTTACGAGCAGTACTTC.

V is TRBV6-5 and J is TRBJ2-1, with TRBD2 matching over 8 bases. The J segment lost 1 base and the V segment lost 0 bases, leaving 2 bases of the junction unmatched. Germline V gene data show CDR1 as MNHEY and CDR2 as SVGAGI. The CDR3 loop spans 16 amino acids. CDR3 DNA: TGTGCCAGCAGTTACTCCAAGCGGGGGTCCTACAATGAGCAGTTCTTC. Translation: CASSYSKRGSYNEQFF.

This rearrangement joins TRBV29-1 to TRBJ2-1, with a tentative D call TRBD2 (5 bases). This CDR3 region has 10 residues. Trimming cost V 7 bases and J 4 bases, with 5 bases left between them. Per the germline V gene, CDR1 is SQVTM and CDR2 is ANQGSEA. The chain's CDR3 is CSAGYNEQFF. CDR3 coding DNA: TGCAGCGCGGGATACAATGAGCAGTTCTTC.

About this clone itself: Other DNA sequences of this sample code for an identical CDR3. J is TRBJ2-7 and V is TRBV28, with D possibly TRBD2 on 6 matching bases. This CDR3 contains 12 residues. Germline CDR1 is MDHEN and CDR2 is SYDVKM. V shed 2 bases and J shed 4 bases, with 6 bases lying between them. The CDR3 DNA is TGTGCCAGCAGTTTAAGCGGGTACGAGCAGTACTTC. It yields the protein CASSLSGYEQYF.

The chain combines TRBV11-2 with TRBJ1-1; no firm D call. V was shortened by 5 bases and J by 5 bases, with 15 bases between the two germline ends. CDR1 and CDR2 (germline): SGHAT, FQNNGV. The CDR3 contains 14 residues. The CDR3 region has the DNA TGTGCCAGCAGCATAACTGCCCCGGAGACTGAAGCTTTCTTT. This sequence encodes CASSITAPETEAFF.

As concerns this clone: Germline and junction disagree at one end, which may indicate a read error. The chain's CDR3 is CSSSQDWAEAFF. In DNA, the CDR3 is TGTTCCAGCAGCCAGGACTGGGCTGAAGCTTTCTTT. The genes are TRBV7-9 and TRBJ1-1; no firm D call. The CDR3 contains 12 residues. Germline lookup yields CDR1 SEHNR and CDR2 FQNEAQ (reference sequence).

This clone was recorded only once. The genes are TRBV6-1 and TRBJ2-2; TRBD2 agrees at 11 bases. This CDR3 region has 17 residues. Losses at the gene ends were 4 bases for V and 7 bases for J; bases not matched to a gene: 11. Germline CDR1 is MNHNS and CDR2 is SASEGT. Written as DNA, the CDR3 is TGTGCCAGCAGTGGGGGGACTAGCGGCCACCTGGGCGGGGAGCTGTTTTTT. Amino acids: CASSGGTSGHLGGELFF.

This chain links TRBV2 with TRBJ2-7, with TRBD2 matching over 8 bases. CDR3 size: 18 residues. The V gene end was trimmed by 2 bases and the J gene end by 6 bases; junction bases not matched to a gene: 18. Germline CDR1 and CDR2: SNHLY and FYNNEI. CDR3 loop: CASSESLVTSGPRGEQYF. As DNA, the CDR3 is TGTGCCAGCAGTGAAAGCTTGGTCACTAGCGGACCGAGGGGCGAGCAGTACTTC.